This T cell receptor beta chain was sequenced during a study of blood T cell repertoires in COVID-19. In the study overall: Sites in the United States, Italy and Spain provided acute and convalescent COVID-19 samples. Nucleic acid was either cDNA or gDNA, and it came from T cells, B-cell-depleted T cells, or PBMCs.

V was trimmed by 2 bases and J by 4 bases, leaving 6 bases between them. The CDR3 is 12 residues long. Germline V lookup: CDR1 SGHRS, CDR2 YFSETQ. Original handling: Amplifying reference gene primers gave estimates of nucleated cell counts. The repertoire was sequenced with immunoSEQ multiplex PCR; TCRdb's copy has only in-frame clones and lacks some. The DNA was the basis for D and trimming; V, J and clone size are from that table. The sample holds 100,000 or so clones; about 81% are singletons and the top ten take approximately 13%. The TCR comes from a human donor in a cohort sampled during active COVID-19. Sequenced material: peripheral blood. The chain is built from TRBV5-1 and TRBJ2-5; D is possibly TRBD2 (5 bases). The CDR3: CASSFEGETQYF. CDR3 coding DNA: TGCGCCAGCAGCTTCGAGGGAGAGACCCAGTACTTC.